These 4 T cell receptor beta chains came from one sample sequenced in a study of cytomegalovirus exposure and HLA in healthy donors. The PCR ran on 60 Vbeta and 13 Jbeta primers. Here immunoSEQ multiplex PCR was the method, and the copy in TCRdb shows in-frame clones only, minus some. The table lists 100,000 or so clones, 70% to 80% of them singletons. The sequenced sample consisted of PBMCs. These receptors originate from a man younger than 45 in good health and CMV-seronegative.

The chain combines TRBV19 with TRBJ1-1; D uncertain. The length of the CDR3 is 13 residues. From germline, CDR1 is LNHDA and CDR2 SQIVND (reference sequence). The ends were cut back, 4 bases at V and 0 bases at J, with 6 bases in the middle. CDR3 protein: CASSNQVNTEAFF. CDR3 nucleotides: TGTGCCAGTAGTAACCAGGTGAACACTGAAGCTTTCTTT.

The V gene is TRBV28, the J gene TRBJ1-2, with D possibly being TRBD1 (5 bases). V dropped 10 bases and J dropped 2 bases, with 17 bases sitting between them. Germline CDR1 is MDHEN and CDR2 is SYDVKM. This CDR3 spans 14 amino acids. The CDR3 sequence is CATTPGGQNYGYTF. CDR3 DNA sequence: TGTGCCACCACACCGGGCGGACAAAACTATGGCTACACCTTC.

The J gene is TRBJ1-2, the V gene TRBV11-2, with 9 bases that match TRBD1. This CDR3 spans 15 amino acids. Germline assignment: CDR1 SGHAT and CDR2 FQNNGV. Trimming took 5 bases from V and 6 from J; bases not matched to a gene: 10. The CDR3 DNA sequence: TGTGCCAGCAGCAACCCCCGGACAGGGGAGAATGGCTACACCTTC. Protein sequence: CASSNPRTGENGYTF.

This clone has just one count. The chain employs TRBV5-1 and TRBJ1-5; D might be TRBD1 (6 bases). Per germline, CDR1 SGHRS and CDR2 YFSETQ. Trimming took 1 base from V and 6 from J, leaving 11 bases between them. CDR3 size: 14 residues. This chain's CDR3 is CASSLSGGAQPQHF. The CDR3, as DNA: TGCGCCAGCAGCTTGTCCGGGGGGGCTCAGCCCCAGCATTTT.